The T cell receptor beta chain under discussion was sequenced for a study of technical replicates of blood from a handful of donors (TCRdb year 2017). Worth noting for this clone: What this receptor recognizes is not known. No much larger clone exists at a distance of one base, and base qualities are not known. Other DNA sequences of this sample code for an identical CDR3.

Library preparation used the immunoSEQ multiplex PCR assay. The table comes from immuneACCESS by way of TCRdb, which keeps in-frame sequences with V and J called. Part of the clones is missing from these tables; in studies checked, under half for an unresolved V gene and the rest for unknown reasons. Counted in this sample were more than 90,000 clones; approximately 95% of them appeared once. The ten most abundant clones make up over 0.2% of the sample. There are 21 amino acids in the CDR3, from cysteine to phenylalanine inclusive. Of all the DNA, just the CDR3 is kept, 63 bases in frame from base 1. The germline V gene specifies SGHRS as CDR1 and YFSETQ as CDR2. Ends trimmed: V by 1 base, J by 4 bases; bases unmatched to a gene: 22.

The chain uses TRBV5-1 and TRBJ2-7, and TRBD2 matches 11 of the central bases. Material: T cells isolated from PBMCs. This receptor was obtained from a human donor in good health. The sequenced DNA: TGCGCCAGCAGCTTGTCCCCGCCCGGGACTAGCGGAACCGGGGTCGAATACGAGCAGTACTTC. Its protein reads: CASSLSPPGTSGTGVEYEQYF.